The clone carrying this T cell receptor beta chain appeared once. TCRdb re-analysed the PCR reads in MiXCR, keeping a single row per CDR3 protein. The table shows a few hundred thousand distinct CDR3 sequences, with about a quarter occurring only once. The data derive from a study of molecular identifiers for immune sequencing clone quantification. The sequenced sample was naive CD8+ T cells from blood, with Jurkat cell RNA spiked in. Sample subset: FACS-sorted CD8+CD4-CCR7+CD45RA+ naive T cells. The origin of this receptor is a human donor in good health. Some libraries in this study had Jurkat cell RNA spiked in.

CDR3 DNA: TGTGCCAGCAGCCGGGGGACCGCTCCAGATACGCAGTATTTT. Its protein product is CASSRGTAPDTQYF. V usage is TRBV9 and J usage is TRBJ2-3, with D possibly TRBD2 on 6 matching bases. This CDR3 contains 14 residues. The ends were cut back, 4 bases at V and 4 bases at J, with 13 bases in the middle. CDR1 is SGDLS and CDR2 is YYNGEE in the germline V gene.